This paragraph covers one T cell receptor beta chain sequence. Other DNA sequences in this sample translate to the same CDR3. The time point denotes: pre-treatment sample, taken before nivolumab and TIL therapy. Most excised metastases sampled were pleural nodules or supraclavicular lymph nodes. This sample was included in a study of TIL therapy for anti-PD-1-resistant metastatic lung cancer. Study background: Tumors had a median PD-L1 proportion score of approximately 6.4%.

CDR1 and CDR2 from the germline V gene are LGHDT and YNNKEL (reference sequence). This CDR3 region has 16 residues. Trimming shortened V by 2 bases and J by 4 bases, and 14 bases separated the two germline ends. The libraries were made with immunoSEQ v3. Generated by immunoSEQ multiplex PCR, the TCRdb table keeps only in-frame clones and is missing some. The table has approximately 95,000 clones, 55% to 75% seen once. This material consisted of tumor tissue, taken at baseline. This receptor was taken from a person aged 25 to 85 with non-small cell lung cancer. The rearrangement uses TRBV3-1 (or the pseudogene TRBV3-2) and TRBJ2-2; D assignment may be TRBD1 or TRBD2 (5 bases each). CDR3 amino acids: CASSQLAGTSTGELFF. The CDR3 DNA is TGTGCCAGCAGCCAATTGGCAGGGACGAGCACCGGGGAGCTGTTTTTT.